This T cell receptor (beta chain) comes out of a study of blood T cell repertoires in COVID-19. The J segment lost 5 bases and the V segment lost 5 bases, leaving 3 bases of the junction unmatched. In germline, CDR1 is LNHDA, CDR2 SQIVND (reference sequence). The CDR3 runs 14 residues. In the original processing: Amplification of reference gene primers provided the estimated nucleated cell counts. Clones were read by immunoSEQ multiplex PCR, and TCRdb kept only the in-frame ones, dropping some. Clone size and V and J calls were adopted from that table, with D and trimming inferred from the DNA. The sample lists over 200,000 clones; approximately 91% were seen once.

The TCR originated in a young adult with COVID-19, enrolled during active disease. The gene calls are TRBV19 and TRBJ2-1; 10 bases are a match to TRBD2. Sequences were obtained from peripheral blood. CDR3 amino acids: CASSLAGAHNEQFF. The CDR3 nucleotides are TGTGCCAGTAGTCTAGCGGGAGCCCACAATGAGCAGTTCTTC.